The clone carrying this TCR beta chain was seen only a few times. This entry is derived from a study of blood T cell repertoires in COVID-19. Whole-study context: The United States, Italy and Spain supplied acute and convalescent COVID-19 samples. T cells, B-cell-depleted T cells, or PBMCs supplied cDNA or gDNA.

In the original processing: From reference gene primer amplification, estimates of nucleated cell counts were derived. Sequencing was performed with immunoSEQ multiplex PCR; in TCRdb, only in-frame clones are kept and a portion is missing. V and J calls and clone size are as listed in that table; D and trimming were resolved from the DNA. The sample lists more than 80,000 clones; roughly four fifths were seen once. The source material was peripheral blood. The clonotype was recovered from a man over 45 with active or convalescent COVID-19.

The CDR3 loop reads CASSRTGGDNQPQHF. In DNA form, the CDR3 reads TGTGCCAGCAGCCGGACAGGGGGCGACAATCAGCCCCAGCATTTT. The rearrangement joins TRBV7-8 to TRBJ1-5, with 11 bases fitting TRBD1. The CDR3 length is 15 residues. The germline V gene has CDR1 SGHVS and CDR2 FQNEAQ. The V gene end was trimmed by 5 bases and the J gene end by 3 bases; junction bases not matched to a gene: 3.